The present T cell receptor beta chain was sequenced within a study of CD8 T cells in ankylosing spondylitis (dated by TCRdb to 2017 to 2019). For the study in its entirety: To find TCR variants linked to disease, the study profiled T cell receptor beta repertoires in ankylosing spondylitis patients and healthy donors. Peripheral blood samples were taken, and synovial fluid was additionally collected from ankylosing spondylitis patients. In total, the full study cohort was made up of 110 or so healthy donors and some 26 ankylosing spondylitis patients. Beyond this particular receptor, the publication reports: A CD8+ phenotype was shown by the disease-linked clones, which were found at relatively low frequencies in peripheral blood. According to the report, matched synovial fluid samples from ankylosing spondylitis patients were significantly enriched for the disease-linked clones. Some motif variants were previously reported in synovial fluid and blood of reactive arthritis patients, suggesting common disease-initiation mechanisms. Blood from ankylosing spondylitis patients appeared to be characterized by a TCR beta motif made up of several highly homologous amino acid variants.

This clonotype was seen many times. The target of this receptor is not known. Base quality data are lacking; no much larger clone is found one base away. The junction carries 9 bases between V and J, which are trimmed by 6 bases and 9 bases respectively. In the germline V gene, CDR1 corresponds to ENHRY and CDR2 to SYGVKD. From cysteine to phenylalanine, the CDR3 is 11 amino acids long. Of all the DNA, just the CDR3 is kept, 33 bases in frame from base 1. TCRdb shows the sequencer as Illumina HiSeq 2500. Quantitative 5'-RACE with molecular barcodes was used to prepare TCR beta libraries. The original pipeline was this. Disease-linked TCR variants were identified with a new computational method built on a probabilistic model of VDJ rearrangement. The public reads were reprocessed in TCRdb via fastp at Q25 and MiXCR, keeping in-frame beta chains. CDR3 protein sequences are deduplicated, and each keeps its most common genes and DNA. In this record, the V and J calls reflect TCRdb's handling and not the investigators' own analysis. The sample has about 330,000 distinct CDR3 sequences on record, 8% of them singletons. Roughly 15% of the sample goes to the ten largest clones.

The specimen was blood, either unsorted or a sorted T cell fraction (not recorded which). This clonotype was obtained from a male donor with ankylosing spondylitis. This chain is built from TRBV10-3 and TRBJ2-1; the D gene lacks a confident call. In nucleotide form, the sequence is TGTGCCATCAGCGGTACCGGTGAGCAGTTCTTC. This yields the protein CAISGTGEQFF.